The T cell receptor beta chain described here comes from a study of cytomegalovirus exposure and HLA in healthy donors (dated by TCRdb to the late 2010s). The study in broad terms: In an earlier analysis of about 560 of the donors, under 300 Gb of sequence data and 90 million to 120 million unique TCR beta sequences from 150 million to 200 million T cells were reported. Donor age, sex, ethnicity and CMV serostatus were collected together with the repertoire data. A later genetic analysis took genome-wide SNP genotypes for about three fifths of the 666 donors and used that subset as a discovery cohort. Several DR-DQ haplotypes were treated as single units for association and clustering because of strong linkage in the cohort. The aim of the study was to test whether cataloging public T cell receptors could identify signatures of past pathogen exposure. In the later analysis, no new phenotypic data were used to find candidate immune exposures; instead, reliance was placed on TCR beta sequences and their occurrence across donors. Among 398 genotyped donors of the cohort, an average of approximately 240,000 unique TCR beta nucleotide sequences was sequenced per donor, of which about 18% were non-productive. In an earlier analysis of 500 to 650 of the donors, high-throughput TCR beta sequencing was used to judge whether each TCR beta V gene segment behaved as functional or pseudogenic. Both class I and class II loci were covered by HLA typing, at four-digit resolution. Around 320 gigabases of sequencing data and approximately 93 million unique TCR sequences were included in an early release covering several hundred HLA-typed donors. A separate validation cohort of more than 100 different subjects was used in addition to the roughly 700-subject first cohort. Every repertoire in the discovery cohort had been generated on one and the same sequencing platform. A later analysis re-analyzed previously published TCR beta repertoires from roughly 600 donors and added high-resolution HLA genotyping to study TCR occurrence patterns. Of the 300 to 450 genotyped donors, 75% to 85% were placed in the genetic ancestry cluster associated with self-reported Caucasian donors. High-throughput TCR immunosequencing, statistical association of individual TCRs with disease status, and machine learning were combined to predict cytomegalovirus infection status. The study used immunosequencing to profile the T cell repertoires of several hundred subjects and linked those repertoires to cytomegalovirus serostatus. The number of donors typed differed by locus, with about 629-640 for A, B, C, DRB1 and DQB1, more than 500 for DQA1, approximately 570 for DPA1, and under 490 for DPB1. Findings and caveats that apply to the study as a whole: Cytomegalovirus status was reported to be diagnosed by the classifier with high specificity and sensitivity in both the original and validation cohorts. Three of the identified cytomegalovirus-associated TCR beta chains were confirmed in vitro to be specific for cytomegalovirus antigens. Several of the top co-occurrence clusters appeared to be linked to parvovirus B19, influenza, CMV and Epstein-Barr virus, according to a later analysis. Immune exposure information for the cohort was limited to CMV serostatus. A total of 150 to 200 TCR beta chains were listed by the study as associated with cytomegalovirus. An association between a missense DCLRE1C variant and V-gene and J-gene trimming of TCR beta chains was found in a later genetic analysis and replicated in an independent cohort. In this cohort, only TCR beta chains were sequenced, and detectable features were limited by the absence of alpha or paired-chain data. The presence/absence analyses assumed that sequencing depth was roughly uniform across donors, and that assumption may not be true. In a later analysis, HLA-associated TCR beta chains showed more clonal expansion and lower generation probabilities than non-associated chains that were equally common. In a later analysis, 16,951 TCR beta sequences were associated with specific HLA alleles at a false discovery rate of 0.05. Compared with the roughly 670-donor mean, donors in an Asian-associated ancestry cluster had fewer N-insertions in productive TCRs, according to a later genetic analysis. Strong co-occurrence of HLA alleles, especially DR and DQ, made assigning TCR associations to individual alleles difficult. According to a later analysis, most CMV-associated TCR beta chains appeared to be HLA-restricted, and the HLA associations seemed to be driven largely by CMV exposure. An earlier analysis of some 560 of the donors showed that most TCR beta V segments appeared in productive rearrangements either about 87% or about 30% of the time, which broadly matched IMGT annotations. A group of highly shared sequence variants was considered likely to be a technical artifact of the sequencing pipeline. Some 16 rarely observed V segments, including chromosome 9 orphons, were excluded from the earlier analysis of several hundred of the donors because counts were too low. A further reported finding was that TCR beta sequences accurately predicted the HLA-A and HLA-B alleles for most subjects in the first cohort. It was suggested by the authors that the approach could potentially be generalized to other disease states and immunological phenotypes. Across donors, most TCR sequences were observed very rarely, whereas some public TCRs were present in many individuals. A later analysis found that TCR association rates varied across HLA loci, with DRB1 alleles showing the most associated TCRs and HLA-C alleles the fewest. Correlated functional status among segregating V segments might be attributable to linkage disequilibrium, but an unknown experimental factor could not be ruled out. Because some donors lacked HLA typing at each locus, the association tests relied only on the typed subset.

Library preparation employed the immunoSEQ multiplex PCR assay. For the multiplex PCR, a mixture combining 60 forward primers for TCR Vbeta segments and 13 reverse primers for TCR Jbeta segments was used. Amplification of the CDR3 region of rearranged TCR beta genes was performed with a multiplex PCR assay on genomic DNA. On the Illumina HiSeq System, the amplified TCR beta libraries were sequenced as 87-base-pair reads. The authors processed their data as follows. In a later analysis, some 80 million unique TCR beta chains were counted across the 500 to 700 repertoires, and roughly 9.9 million of these chains were shared by at least two donors. Raw reads were error-corrected and collapsed into unique sequences by a nearest-neighbor algorithm in which closely related sequences were merged to remove PCR and sequencing errors. Alignment of CDR3 sequences to IMGT reference sequences was used to assign V, D and J gene segments. Each retained sequence needed at least a six-nucleotide match to both a V gene segment and a J gene segment. Rearrangements were called productive when the CDR3 lacked stop codons and stayed in frame with V and J; all others were non-productive. CDR3 was defined by IMGT convention, running from the second conserved V-encoded cysteine to the conserved J-encoded phenylalanine. Sequences without an unambiguous match to a single V gene segment were excluded from the earlier analysis of 450 to 650 of the donors. An earlier analysis of a few hundred of the donors called V segments functional above 56.7% productive rearrangements and segregating when the between-donor standard deviation exceeded 5%. To diagnose cytomegalovirus status from the catalog of TCR beta chain sequences, a statistical classification framework was built. A later analysis assigned V and J genes by comparing TCR nucleotide sequences with IMGT/GENE-DB human TR gene sequences. The TCRdist pipeline was used in a later analysis to assign CDR3 sequences and most-parsimonious VDJ recombination scenarios. In a later analysis, every TCR beta chain was defined by the combination of its CDR3 amino acid sequence and its V-gene family, and reads without a unique V-gene family were dropped. In a later analysis, approximately 640 highly shared, low-generation-probability nucleotide sequences were removed to address suspected cross-contamination and a sequencing artifact. A later analysis calculated a clonal expansion index for each public chain from normalized within-repertoire ranks of inferred template counts. A later analysis computed generation probabilities with a VDJ recombination model fitted to out-of-frame rearrangements, and checked the results against IGoR. In a later analysis, hypergeometric tests were used to score TCR-TCR, TCR-HLA and TCR-CMV co-occurrence, with a repertoire-size bias correction applied to TCR pairs. In a later analysis, false discovery rates were estimated by permuting HLA or CMV assignments 20 times. A later analysis grouped co-occurring TCRs with DBSCAN, adding TCRdist sequence similarity when clustering within HLA-allele-positive subsets. Repertoires with fewer than 30,000 or more than 120,000 public chains, plus five repertoires with anomalous nucleotide sharing, were excluded from co-occurrence clustering. Held by TCRdb, this immuneACCESS table contains in-frame sequences only and omits some clones. Under half of the omission traces to an unresolved V gene where checked; the cause of the rest is unknown. The D gene and trimming were derived from the DNA, and the V and J assignments and clone size from that table. The sample records under 90,000 clones, over 80% of which are singletons. The top ten clonotypes cover around 2.5% of the sample.

This clone was observed once. The clone's antigen remains unknown. Within one base of it there is no much larger clone, and no base qualities were kept. The cohort consisted of some 730 healthy bone marrow donors. Cohort members were all nominally healthy when sampled, although unrecorded immune exposures were likely present. The donor was CMV seronegative and belonged to the group of around 400 seronegative cohort members. Every donor gave a peripheral blood sample, and the peripheral blood mononuclear cells from that sample were used for TCR beta sequencing. Genomic DNA was extracted from the blood cell samples with the Qiagen DNeasy Blood Extraction Kit. Sequencing was performed on PBMCs. This TCR was sampled from a man younger than 35 in good health and CMV-seronegative.

The sequence in DNA is TGTGCCAGCAGTGACGCGGGTGGGAGGAGACTGTTTTTT. This encodes CASSDAGGRRLFF. This chain joins TRBV6-1 to TRBJ1-4; too little of a D gene remains to name it. The germline V gene supplies CDR1 MNHNS and CDR2 SASEGT. The germline ends are 15 bases apart after V is trimmed by 3 bases and J by 13 bases. The CDR3 holds 13 amino acids from the cysteine to the phenylalanine. The retained sequence is limited to the CDR3, 39 bases, with the frame set at the first base.